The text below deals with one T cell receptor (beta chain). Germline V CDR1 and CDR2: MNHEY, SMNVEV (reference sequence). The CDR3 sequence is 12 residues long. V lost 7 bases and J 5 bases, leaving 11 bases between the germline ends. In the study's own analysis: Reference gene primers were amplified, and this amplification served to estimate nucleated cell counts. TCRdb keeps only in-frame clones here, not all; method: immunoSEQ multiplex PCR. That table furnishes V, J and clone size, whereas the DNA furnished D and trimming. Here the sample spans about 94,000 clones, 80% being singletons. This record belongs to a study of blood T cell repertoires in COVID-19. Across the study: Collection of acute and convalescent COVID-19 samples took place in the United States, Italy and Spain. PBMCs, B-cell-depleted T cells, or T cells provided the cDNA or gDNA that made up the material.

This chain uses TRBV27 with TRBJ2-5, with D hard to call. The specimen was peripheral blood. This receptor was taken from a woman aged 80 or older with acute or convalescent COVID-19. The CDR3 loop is CASMALGETQYF. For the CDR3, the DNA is TGTGCCAGCATGGCGCTCGGGGAGACCCAGTACTTC.